This T cell receptor beta chain was recorded in a study of cytomegalovirus exposure and HLA in healthy donors. Whole-study results and caveats: A list of roughly 180 TCR beta chains associated with cytomegalovirus was given. The classifier reportedly diagnosed cytomegalovirus status with high sensitivity and specificity. Several of the most significant clusters appeared linked to common viral pathogens, based on a later analysis.

The study ran its PCR with 60 Vbeta and 13 Jbeta primers. Produced via immunoSEQ multiplex PCR; TCRdb's table is partial and in-frame only. The data show 93,000 or so clones, roughly three quarters seen once. As regards this clone: Its antigen is unidentified.

Each donor was nominally healthy when sampled (though unrecorded immune exposures were likely). Germline V CDR1 and CDR2: LNHDA, SQIVND (reference sequence). This CDR3 is built from 16 residues. With 4 bases clipped from V and 5 bases from J, the junction kept 10 bases outside the gene matches. The V and J genes are TRBV19 and TRBJ1-5; 8 bases are shared with TRBD1. This TCR came from a man over 45 in good health and CMV-seropositive. The sequencing input was PBMCs. CDR3 protein: CASSTRQGRMDQPQHF. In DNA form, the CDR3 reads TGTGCCAGTAGTACCAGACAGGGGAGGATGGATCAGCCCCAGCATTTT.